This TCR delta chain was sequenced during a study of gamma-delta T cells after stem cell transplantation. Trimming at V came to 0 bases and at J to 6 bases, leaving 23 bases not matched to a gene. Germline V lookup: CDR1 GEAIGNYY, CDR2 EKD. The CDR3 contains 20 residues. TCRdb re-called the RT-PCR reads via CATT. Here the sample spans 15,000 to 19,000 delta-chain clones, about 9.8% being singletons. In this sample, this clone turned up a few times. This probably arose from a read error, given a far larger clone one base away. The sample has other DNA sequences that encode this CDR3 too. This chain connects TRDV2 to TRDJ1; 8 nucleotides align to TRDD3. This receptor was identified in a human donor. It is not recorded whose cells these are; they may come from a transplant donor. The sequenced sample consisted of gamma-delta T cells. The CDR3 loop is CACDTAEVLGAHRGAYKLIF. CDR3 nucleotides: TGTGCCTGTGACACCGCTGAAGTACTGGGGGCTCACCGAGGTGCGTATAAACTCATCTTT.